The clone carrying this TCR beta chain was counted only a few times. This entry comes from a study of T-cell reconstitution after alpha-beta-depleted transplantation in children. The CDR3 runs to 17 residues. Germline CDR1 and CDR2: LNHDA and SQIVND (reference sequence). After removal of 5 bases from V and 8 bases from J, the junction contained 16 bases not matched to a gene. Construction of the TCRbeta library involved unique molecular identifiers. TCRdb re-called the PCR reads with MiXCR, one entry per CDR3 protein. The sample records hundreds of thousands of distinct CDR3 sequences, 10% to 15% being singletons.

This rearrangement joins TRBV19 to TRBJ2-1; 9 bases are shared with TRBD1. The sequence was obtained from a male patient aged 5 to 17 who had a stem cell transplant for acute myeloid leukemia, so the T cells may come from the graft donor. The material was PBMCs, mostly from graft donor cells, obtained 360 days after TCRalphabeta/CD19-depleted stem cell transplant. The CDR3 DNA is TGTGCCAGTAGTCTACGCTATCAACCGGGACAGGGCCATGAGCAGTTCTTC. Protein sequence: CASSLRYQPGQGHEQFF.